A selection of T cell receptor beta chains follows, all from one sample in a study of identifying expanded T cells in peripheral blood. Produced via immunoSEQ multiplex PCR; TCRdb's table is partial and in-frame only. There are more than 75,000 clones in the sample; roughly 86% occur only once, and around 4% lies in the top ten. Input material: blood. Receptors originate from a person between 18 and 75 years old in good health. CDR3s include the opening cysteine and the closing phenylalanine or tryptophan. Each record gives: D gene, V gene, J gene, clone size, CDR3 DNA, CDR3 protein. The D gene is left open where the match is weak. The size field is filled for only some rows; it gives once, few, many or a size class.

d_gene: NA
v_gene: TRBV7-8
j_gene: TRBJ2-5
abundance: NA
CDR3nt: TGTGCCAGCAGCTGGACATCCCGGGAGACCCAGTACTTC
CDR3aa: CASSWTSRETQYF

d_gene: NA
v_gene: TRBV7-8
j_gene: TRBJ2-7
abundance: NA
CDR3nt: TGTGCCAGCAGCTTAGATAGGGGCCCCTACGAGCAGTACTTC
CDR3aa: CASSLDRGPYEQYF

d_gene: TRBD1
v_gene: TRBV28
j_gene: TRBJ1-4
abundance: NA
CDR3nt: TGTGCCAGCAGTCCTGGACAGGGTCGTATAAACGGGAATGAAAAACTGTTTTTT
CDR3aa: CASSPGQGRINGNEKLFF

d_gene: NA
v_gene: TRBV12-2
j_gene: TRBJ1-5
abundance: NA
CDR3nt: TGTGCAAGTCATTTGTCTTGGGTTAGCAATCAGCCCCAGCATTTT
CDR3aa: CASHLSWVSNQPQHF

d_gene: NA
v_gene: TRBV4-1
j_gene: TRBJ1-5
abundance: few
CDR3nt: TGCGCCAGCAGCCAAGATCCCGGGAATAGCAATCAGCCCCAGCATTTT
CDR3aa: CASSQDPGNSNQPQHF

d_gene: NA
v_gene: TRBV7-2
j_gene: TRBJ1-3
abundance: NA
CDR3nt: TGTGCCAGCAGCTTATGGACTCGCTCTGGAAACACCATATATTTT
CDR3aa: CASSLWTRSGNTIYF

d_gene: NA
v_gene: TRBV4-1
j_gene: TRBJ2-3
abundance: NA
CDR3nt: TGCGCCAGCAGCCAAGGGACGGGCCACACAGATACGCAGTATTTT
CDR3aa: CASSQGTGHTDTQYF

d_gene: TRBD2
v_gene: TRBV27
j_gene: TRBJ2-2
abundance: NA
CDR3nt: TGTGCCAGCAGTCCCCACGGACTAGCGGGAGTGCACACCGGGGAGCTGTTTTTT
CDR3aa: CASSPHGLAGVHTGELFF

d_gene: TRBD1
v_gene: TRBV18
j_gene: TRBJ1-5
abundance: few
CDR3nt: TGTGCCAGCTCACCTGGACAGGCCCTTATCGCTCAGCCCCAGCATTTT
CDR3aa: CASSPGQALIAQPQHF

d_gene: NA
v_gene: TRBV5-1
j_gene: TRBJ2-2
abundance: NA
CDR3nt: TGCGCCAGCAGCTCGTCAGTGAGGGCATTCGGGGAGCTGTTTTTT
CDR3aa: CASSSSVRAFGELFF

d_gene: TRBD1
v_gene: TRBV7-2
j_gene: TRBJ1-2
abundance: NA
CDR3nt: TGTGCCAGCAGCTTGACAGGGGGCTATGGCTACACCTTC
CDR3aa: CASSLTGGYGYTF

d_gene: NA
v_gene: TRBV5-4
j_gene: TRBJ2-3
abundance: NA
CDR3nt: TGTGCCAGCAGCTCGCCGGGCCCCTCGATGTCGCAGTATTTT
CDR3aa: CASSSPGPSMSQYF

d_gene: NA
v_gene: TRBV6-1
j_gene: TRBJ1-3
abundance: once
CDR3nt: TGTGCCAGCAGTGAAGCGGAGGGCATCTCTGGAAACACCATATATTTT
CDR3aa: CASSEAEGISGNTIYF

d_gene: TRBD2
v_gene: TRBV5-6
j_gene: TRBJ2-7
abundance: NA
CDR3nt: TGTGCCAGCATCTCGAGGCTAGCGGGAACCCACGAGCAGTACTTC
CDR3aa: CASISRLAGTHEQYF

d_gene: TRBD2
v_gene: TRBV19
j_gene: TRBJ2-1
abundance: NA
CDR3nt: TGTGCCAGTAGTTCGGTCCGGGGGGGTAAATACAATGAGCAGTTCTTC
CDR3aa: CASSSVRGGKYNEQFF

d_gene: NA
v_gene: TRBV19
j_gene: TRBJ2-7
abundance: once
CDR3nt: TGTGCCAGTAGTGGGGTTGCGGGCTCAGACTACGAGCAGTACTTC
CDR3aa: CASSGVAGSDYEQYF

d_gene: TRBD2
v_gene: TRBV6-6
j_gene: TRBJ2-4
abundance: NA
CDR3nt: TGTGCCAGCACCCCTAGCGGAGAAAACATTCAGTACTTC
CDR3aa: CASTPSGENIQYF

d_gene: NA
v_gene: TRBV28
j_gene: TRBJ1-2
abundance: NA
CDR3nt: TGTGCCAGCAGTTTTAGGGACGGGACTAACTATGGCTACACCTTC
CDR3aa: CASSFRDGTNYGYTF

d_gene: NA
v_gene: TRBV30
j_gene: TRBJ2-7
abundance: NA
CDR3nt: TGTGCCTGGAGTGTAGTAAGGGGCGCCGAGCAGTACTTC
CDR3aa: CAWSVVRGAEQYF

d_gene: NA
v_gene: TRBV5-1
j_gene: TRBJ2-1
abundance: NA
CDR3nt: TGCGCCAGCAGCTCGGACAGACCCTCCTACAATGAGCAGTTCTTC
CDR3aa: CASSSDRPSYNEQFF

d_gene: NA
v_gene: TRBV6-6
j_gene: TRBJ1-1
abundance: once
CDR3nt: TGTGCCAGCAGACACCACACTGAAGCTTTCTTT
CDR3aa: CASRHHTEAFF

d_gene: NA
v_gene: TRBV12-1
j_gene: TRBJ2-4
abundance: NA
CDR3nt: TGTGCCAGCAGCTTATCAACATTGGGGGGACCCAAAAACATTCAGTACTTC
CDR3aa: CASSLSTLGGPKNIQYF

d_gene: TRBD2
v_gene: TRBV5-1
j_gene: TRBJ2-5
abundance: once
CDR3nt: TGCGCCAGCAGCTTGGCTTTTGGCCTAGCGGGAGGAGGAGAGACCCAGTACTTC
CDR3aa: CASSLAFGLAGGGETQYF

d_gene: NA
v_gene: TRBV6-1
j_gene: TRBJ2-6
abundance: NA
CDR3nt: TGTGCCAGCAGTGAAAGGCTGACAGCGAACTCTGGGGCCAACGTCCTGACTTTC
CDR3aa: CASSERLTANSGANVLTF